This is a list of T cell receptor beta chains from one sample in a study of glioma-infiltrating T cells. MiXCR, run by TCRdb on the multiplex PCR reads, gives a single entry per CDR3 protein. The sample shows more than 350,000 distinct CDR3 sequences, around 45% of them seen only once. The source material was glioma tissue, nonneoplastic brain tissue, or PBMCs (not recorded which). The source is a human donor with low-grade glioma or glioblastoma, undergoing nonglioma brain surgery, or in good health (not recorded which). The CDR3 runs from the conserved cysteine through the conserved F or W. The order of the fields is V gene, D gene, J gene, clone size, CDR3 DNA, CDR3 protein. A D gene is named only where the DNA matches it firmly. The listing skips clone size in some rows; elsewhere it reads once, few, many or a size class.

TRBV7-9	TRBD1	TRBJ1-1	many	TGTGCCAGCAGCGCGGACAGGGGGCTTGTAGCTTTCTTT	CASSADRGLVAFF
TRBV7-8	TRBD1	TRBJ2-2	few	TGTGCCAGCAGCCCGGGGACAGGGGCGAACACCGGGGAGCTGTTTTTT	CASSPGTGANTGELFF
TRBV15	-	TRBJ1-5	-	TGTGCCACCAGCAGAGATAGGGGGAGGGGTCAGCCCCAGCATTTT	CATSRDRGRGQPQHF
TRBV6-2/TRBV6-3	TRBD2	TRBJ2-7	-	TGTGCCAGCACCACCCGTCTAGCGGGCCCTGCCTACGAGCAGTACTTC	CASTTRLAGPAYEQYF
TRBV7-6	TRBD2	TRBJ2-1	few	TGTGCCAGCAGCTTAACTAGCGCATACAATGAGCAGTTCTTC	CASSLTSAYNEQFF
TRBV19	-	TRBJ1-5	few	TGTGCCAGTGGAAATAGATGGACGGCGTCCGATCAGCCCCAGCATTTT	CASGNRWTASDQPQHF
TRBV7-2	-	TRBJ1-1	many	TGTGCCAGCAGCTTCTTCCAGGGCCGGGACACTGAAGCTTTCTTT	CASSFFQGRDTEAFF
TRBV28	TRBD2	TRBJ2-3	many	TGTGCCAGCAGTTTAACGCGGGAGGGGAGCACAGATACGCAATATTTT	CASSLTREGSTDTQYF
TRBV3-1	TRBD2	TRBJ2-7	-	TGTGCCAGCAGCCACCCTGGACTAGCGGGTCTCTCCTACGAGCAGTACTTC	CASSHPGLAGLSYEQYF
TRBV9	TRBD1	TRBJ1-5	-	TGTGCCAGCATCCCCGGCAGGGGGGCAGGCAATCAGCCCCATCATTTT	CASIPGRGAGNQPHHF
TRBV6-5	-	TRBJ2-7	-	TGTGCCAGCAGTTACTCCATTAGCGTCTACGAGCAGTACTTC	CASSYSISVYEQYF
TRBV20-1	-	TRBJ1-1	-	TGCAGTGCTACCCCAGGGGCCTATGGAGTTTTCTTT	CSATPGAYGVFF
TRBV28	TRBD1	TRBJ1-1	-	TGTGCCAGCACCGAGACAGGGGTGATCACTGAAGCTTTCTTT	CASTETGVITEAFF
TRBV6-5	TRBD2	TRBJ2-7	many	TGTGCCAGCAGTTATCGGGGACTAGCAAGCGAGCAGTACTTC	CASSYRGLASEQYF
TRBV6-1	-	TRBJ2-1	many	TGTGCCAGCAGAGCAGACAGCTACAATGAGCAGTTCTTC	CASRADSYNEQFF
TRBV15	TRBD1	TRBJ2-7	many	TGTGCCACCAGCCGAGGCGGGACAGGGGGCTACGAGCAGTACTTC	CATSRGGTGGYEQYF
TRBV6-1	-	TRBJ2-2	-	TGTGCCAGCAGTGAATCGGGGAGAGGCACCGGGGAGCTGTTTTTT	CASSESGRGTGELFF
TRBV7-9	-	TRBJ1-2	few	TGTGCCAGCAGCTTCGTGACAGGCCCCTTTAACTATGGCTACACCTTC	CASSFVTGPFNYGYTF
TRBV20-1	TRBD2	TRBJ2-3	many	TGCAGTGCAGGGGGGGTAGCGGGAACAGATACGCAGTATTTT	CSAGGVAGTDTQYF
TRBV28	TRBD2	TRBJ2-1	few	TGTGCCAGCAGTTTTTATGGCGGGAGGAACAATGAGCAGTTCTTC	CASSFYGGRNNEQFF
TRBV28	TRBD2	TRBJ2-7	once	TGTGCCAGCAGCCCTAGCGGTAACTCCTACGAGCAGTACTTC	CASSPSGNSYEQYF
TRBV20-1	TRBD2	TRBJ2-2	many	TGCAGTGCTAGGGAGGGAGGGCCTACCGGGGAGCTGTTTTTT	CSAREGGPTGELFF
TRBV27	-	TRBJ2-3	-	TGTGCCAGAAGTTTATCTGGGCACACAGATACGCAGTATTTT	CARSLSGHTDTQYF
TRBV28	-	TRBJ1-2	few	TGTGCCAGCAGTTTCCGGGGTGAGGGCTATGGCTACACCTTC	CASSFRGEGYGYTF
TRBV27	-	TRBJ2-2	-	TGTGCCAGCGAGGACCTGAACACCGGGGAGCTGTTTTTT	CASEDLNTGELFF
TRBV6-5	TRBD1	TRBJ2-7	-	TGTGCCAGCAGTTACAGGACAGGGGCCTCCCATGAGCAGTACTTC	CASSYRTGASHEQYF
TRBV18	-	TRBJ1-5	-	TGTGCCAGCTCACCCGGGGACGCCCATAGCAATCAGCCCCAGCGTTTT	CASSPGDAHSNQPQRF
TRBV6-2/TRBV6-3	TRBD1	TRBJ2-7	-	TGCGCCATCGGACAGGCCCCCGAGCAGTACTTC	CAIGQAPEQYF
TRBV24-1	-	TRBJ1-5	-	TGTGCCACCAGTGATGCCGCGGGGGGGAGGCAGCCCCAGCATTTT	CATSDAAGGRQPQHF
TRBV28	-	TRBJ2-7	-	TGTGCCAGCAGTTTCCAACCCATCATTAGCTACGAGCAGTACTTC	CASSFQPIISYEQYF
TRBV20-1	TRBD2	TRBJ2-5	many	TGCAGTGCTATCTCTGAGCGGGAGCCGGGGGAGACCCAGTACTTC	CSAISEREPGETQYF
TRBV27	-	TRBJ2-7	few	TGTGCCAGCAGTTTATCGGCAGGGGCCACCTACTACTACGAGCAGTACTTC	CASSLSAGATYYYEQYF
TRBV5-1	-	TRBJ2-7	-	TGCGCCAGCAGCGGGAACTTTGCCTACGAGCAGTACTTC	CASSGNFAYEQYF
TRBV25-1	-	TRBJ1-2	many	TGTGCCAGCAGTAGGGCGGGGGGGCGAAGCTACACCTTC	CASSRAGGRSYTF